Sequencing of this TCR beta chain was carried out in a study of shared clonotypes between healthy human individuals. The CDR3 runs to 13 residues. Trimming shortened V by 3 bases and J by 3 bases, and 8 bases separated the two germline ends. Germline V lookup: CDR1 MNHNY, CDR2 SVGAGI (reference sequence). Assay: immunoSEQ multiplex PCR; the TCRdb copy retains only in-frame clones and omits some. The table has 100,000 to 120,000 clones, roughly 70% seen once; the top ten hold about 24%. The sequenced sample consisted of memory CD8+ T cells sorted from blood. The subset here: CD45RO+ cells pooled with CCR7-negative TemRA cells. V is TRBV6-6 and J is TRBJ1-1; D remains ambiguous. The TCR was taken from a woman in her twenties or thirties in good health. The CDR3 reads CASSYDMYTEAFF. CDR3 coding DNA: TGTGCCAGCAGTTATGATATGTACACTGAAGCTTTCTTT.